The 28 T cell receptor beta chains reported below all come from one sample, sequenced in a study of blood T cell repertoires in COVID-19 (dated by TCRdb to the early 2020s). Library construction relied on the immunoSEQ multiplex PCR assay. TCRdb took this table from immuneACCESS and kept in-frame rearrangements with V and J called. Such tables lack part of the clones; where checked against another copy, unresolved V genes explain under half of the gap, and the rest is unexplained. The sample table records some 87,000 clones; more than 60% of these occur just once. Less than 20% of the sample is held by the ten biggest clonotypes. Sequencing used peripheral blood. These receptors all come from a woman older than 75 with active or convalescent COVID-19.

V and J are TRBV27 and TRBJ1-1; D call uncertain. V was pared by 2 bases and J by 1 base, with 5 bases between. CDR1 and CDR2 from the germline V gene are MNHEY and SMNVEV (reference sequence). CDR3 size: 13 residues. CDR3 protein: CASSLLGNTEAFF. The CDR3 coding sequence is TGTGCCAGCAGTTTACTAGGGAACACTGAAGCTTTCTTT.

The chain uses TRBV14 and TRBJ2-1; TRBD1 matches 7 bases. The germline gives CDR1 SGHDN, CDR2 FVKESK. Germline trimming cut 4 bases from V and 2 bases from J; bases unmatched to any gene: 5. The CDR3 spans 15 residues. CDR3 in amino acids: CASSPGTAPYNEQFF. CDR3 bases: TGTGCCAGCAGCCCAGGGACAGCCCCCTACAATGAGCAGTTCTTC.

This chain connects TRBV30 to TRBJ2-3, with 9 bases aligning to TRBD1. Trimming cost V 2 bases and J 2 bases; bases outside gene matches: 14. Germline-derived CDR1 and CDR2 are GTSNPN and SVGIG (reference sequence). The CDR3 sequence is 18 residues long. The DNA of the CDR3 is TGTGCCTGGAGTCGGGGGACAGGGTCTATCCGGTACACAGATACGCAGTATTTT. This codes for CAWSRGTGSIRYTDTQYF.

The chain employs TRBV7-9 and TRBJ1-2, with 7 bases lining up with TRBD1. This CDR3 comprises 17 residues. J was trimmed by 5 bases and V by 5 bases; bases with no gene match: 17. Germline V CDR1 and CDR2: SEHNR, FQNEAQ (reference sequence). The CDR3 reads CASSQQGTALGAYGYTF. CDR3 DNA: TGTGCCAGCAGCCAGCAAGGGACAGCCCTAGGGGCTTATGGCTACACCTTC.

This sequence joins TRBV11-2 and TRBJ1-3; D unresolved. The germline CDR1 and CDR2 sequences are SGHAT and FQNNGV. Deletions cut 5 bases from V and 0 bases from J, with 11 bases between. CDR3 length: 15 amino acids. CDR3 bases: TGTGCCAGCAGCCCAGCGGGATACTCTGGAAACACCATATATTTT. Protein product: CASSPAGYSGNTIYF.

In this sample, this clone turned up once. The chain couples TRBV19 to TRBJ1-6, with D tentatively TRBD1 (5 bases). The germline V gene has CDR1 LNHDA and CDR2 SQIVND (reference sequence). Trimming stripped 5 bases from V and 1 base from J, with 15 bases between. The CDR3 totals 17 residues. CDR3 nucleotides: TGTGCCAGTAGTGCTACGGGGGGGGTGTCCTATAATTCACCCCTCCACTTT. The encoded protein is CASSATGGVSYNSPLHF.

This clone was counted only a few times. The chain has TRBV6-5 and TRBJ1-6, with D hard to call. With 0 bases removed from V and 9 bases from J, the gap between germline ends came to 9 bases. Germline V gene lookup returns CDR1 MNHEY and CDR2 SVGAGI. The CDR3 runs 14 residues. In DNA form, the CDR3 reads TGTGCCAGCAGTTACTCGATTGGAGGTTCACCCCTCCACTTT. This translates into CASSYSIGGSPLHF.

Only a few counts were recorded for this clone. J is TRBJ1-3 and V is TRBV9; no definite D call. The CDR3 runs to 14 residues. Looked up from germline, CDR1 is SGDLS and CDR2 is YYNGEE. Trimming took 0 bases from V and 3 from J, leaving 7 bases between them. The DNA of the CDR3 is TGTGCCAGCAGCGTAGGCGGTTTTGGAAACACCATATATTTT. Protein: CASSVGGFGNTIYF. Full variable domain (remainder filled in from reference TRBV9 and TRBJ1-3): DSGVTQTPKHLITATGQRVTLRCSPRSGDLSVYWYQQSLDQGLQFLIQYYNGEERAKGNILERFSAQQFPDLHSELNLSSLELGDSALYFCASSVGGFGNTIYFGEGSWLTVV.

This chain uses TRBV29-1 with TRBJ2-1; 11 nucleotides match TRBD2. The length of the CDR3 is 14 residues. The V segment lost 6 bases and the J segment 4 bases; nucleotides outside the gene matches: 5. Germline-derived CDR1 and CDR2 are SQVTM and ANQGSEA. The CDR3 sequence: CSVKTSGGYNEQFF. CDR3 in DNA: TGCAGCGTGAAAACTAGCGGGGGATACAATGAGCAGTTCTTC.

V is TRBV28 and J is TRBJ1-1; D gene uncertain. The V end lost 2 bases, the J end lost 11 bases, and 15 bases lay between the germline ends. This CDR3 has 13 residues. Germline V CDR1 and CDR2: MDHEN, SYDVKM. The CDR3 DNA is TGTGCCAGCAGTTTACTGGGCGGGGTTCGGGCTTTCTTT. Translated, it gives CASSLLGGVRAFF.

This clone was recorded once. The chain combines TRBV27 with TRBJ1-4; D is ambiguous. Germline V gene sequence: CDR1 MNHEY, CDR2 SMNVEV (reference sequence). V was trimmed by 3 bases and J by 8 bases, leaving 16 bases between them. The length of the CDR3 is 15 residues. The CDR3 nucleotides read TGTGCCAGCAGTTTGAGCTCGGAGGAGGGCGAAAAACTGTTTTTT. This codes for CASSLSSEEGEKLFF. The complete variable domain, with remaining parts taken from reference TRBV27 and TRBJ1-4, reads EAQVTQNPRYLITVTGKKLTVTCSQNMNHEYMSWYRQDPGLGLRQIYYSMNVEVTDKGDVPEGYKVSRKEKRNFPLILESPSPNQTSLYFCASSLSSEEGEKLFFGSGTQLSVL.

This clone is medium-sized by share. The V and J genes are TRBV5-4 and TRBJ1-1; TRBD1 matches at 7 bases. The V gene's germline CDR1 is SGHNT and CDR2 YYREEE (reference sequence). The CDR3 is 13 amino acids. Unmatched junction bases numbered 0, after V lost 3 bases and J lost 1 base. The CDR3 DNA is TGTGCCAGCAGCTACAGGGGGAACACTGAAGCTTTCTTT. This gives the protein CASSYRGNTEAFF.

The J gene is TRBJ1-1, the V gene TRBV30; D uncertain. CDR3 size: 14 residues. V shed 2 bases and J shed 3 bases, with 13 bases lying between them. CDR1 GTSNPN and CDR2 SVGIG come from the germline V gene (reference sequence). CDR3 DNA: TGTGCCTGGAGTTCGGGTTTCTTGGACACTGAAGCTTTCTTT. Translating gives CAWSSGFLDTEAFF.

The chain carries TRBV11-2 and TRBJ1-4; 9 bases align to TRBD1. The length of the CDR3 is 16 residues. Germline V gives CDR1 SGHAT, CDR2 FQNNGV. The V gene end was trimmed by 0 bases and the J gene end by 5 bases; junction bases not matched to a gene: 4. CDR3 protein: CASSLDGGQGNEKLFF. CDR3 in DNA: TGTGCCAGCAGCTTAGATGGAGGACAGGGGAATGAAAAACTGTTTTTT.

V gene TRBV23-1 combines with J gene TRBJ1-4, with D possibly being TRBD1 (5 bases). TRBV23-1 is treated as an ORF (open reading frame) with a function not yet certain. V was trimmed by 4 bases and J by 7 bases, leaving 16 bases between them. The CDR3 sequence is 15 residues long. The CDR3: CASSPYLGVGEKLFF. In nucleotides, the CDR3 is TGCGCCAGCAGTCCTTACTTAGGGGTGGGTGAAAAACTGTTTTTT.

The chain uses TRBV7-2 and TRBJ2-1; D not certain. The V and J ends lost 5 bases and 10 bases respectively, with 9 bases between them. The CDR3 sequence is 11 residues long. The germline CDR1 and CDR2 sequences are SGHTA and FQGNSA. In nucleotides, the CDR3 is TGTGCCAGCAGCCGGGTGGAGGAGCAGTTCTTC. Amino acids: CASSRVEEQFF.

This clone has more than one count but fewer than ten. The chain has TRBV5-4 and TRBJ2-2; 12 nucleotides line up with TRBD2. The CDR3 length is 16 residues. In germline, CDR1 is SGHNT, CDR2 YYREEE (reference sequence). Germline trimming cut 1 base from V and 5 bases from J; bases unmatched to any gene: 3. This chain's CDR3 is CASSLPTSGGTGELFF. CDR3 DNA: TGTGCCAGCAGCTTGCCAACTAGCGGGGGGACCGGGGAGCTGTTTTTT.

This chain links TRBV3-1 (or the pseudogene TRBV3-2) with TRBJ1-6; D remains ambiguous. The V end was cut by 4 bases, the J end by 10 bases, with 8 bases between. Germline V CDR1 and CDR2: LGHDT, YNNKEL (reference sequence). The CDR3 is 12 residues long. The CDR3 spells CASSPEGSPLHF. The CDR3 DNA follows: TGTGCCAGCAGCCCGGAGGGCTCACCCCTCCACTTT.

V usage is TRBV5-4 and J usage is TRBJ2-7, with a possible D match to TRBD1 (6 bases). The CDR3 runs to 13 residues. V lost 5 bases, J lost 5 bases, and 14 bases lay in between. From germline, CDR1 is SGHNT and CDR2 YYREEE (reference sequence). CDR3: CASSPGTLDEQYF. The CDR3 nucleotides read TGTGCCAGCAGTCCCGGGACATTAGACGAGCAGTACTTC.

The CDR3 DNA sequence: TGCGCCAGCAGCCCATACAGGGTAGGGAACACTGAAGCTTTCTTT. It is translated as CASSPYRVGNTEAFF. V gene TRBV5-1 combines with J gene TRBJ1-1, with D perhaps TRBD1 (6 bases). The CDR3 sequence is 15 residues long. Germline V gene sequence: CDR1 SGHRS, CDR2 YFSETQ. The V end lost 4 bases, the J end lost 1 base, and 14 bases lay between the germline ends.

The chain recombines TRBV19 with TRBJ2-1; D is perhaps TRBD2 (6 bases). The CDR3 runs 14 residues. Between the trimmed V and J ends, which lost 6 bases and 1 base, there was a span of 10 bases. CDR1 is LNHDA, CDR2 SQIVND, per germline (reference sequence). DNA of the CDR3: TGTGCCAGTAGCAACGGGGGTTCCTACAATGAGCAGTTCTTC. Encoded protein: CASSNGGSYNEQFF.

This sequence joins TRBV7-3 and TRBJ2-5; 7 bases align to TRBD1. Germline V gene lookup returns CDR1 SGHTA and CDR2 FQGTGA. The CDR3 totals 14 residues. The J segment lost 5 bases and the V segment lost 0 bases, leaving 3 bases of the junction unmatched. CDR3 sequence reads: CASSLTGGRETQYF. In DNA, the CDR3 is TGTGCCAGCAGCTTAACAGGGGGCAGGGAGACCCAGTACTTC.

Notes on this clone: The sample holds other DNA sequences that translate to the same CDR3. The gene calls are TRBV12-3 or TRBV12-4 and TRBJ2-2; D is unclear. The CDR3 totals 12 residues. Trimming cost V 6 bases and J 5 bases, with 7 bases left between them. The CDR3 DNA sequence: TGTGCCAGCAGCTTATATACCGGGGAGCTGTTTTTT. Its translation is CASSLYTGELFF.

This chain uses TRBV6-2 or TRBV6-3 with TRBJ2-1; TRBD1 matches at 8 bases. The CDR3 has 13 amino acids. Germline V gives CDR1 MNHEY, CDR2 SVGEGT. The ends lost 4 bases at V and 7 bases at J; junction bases unmatched: 3. This CDR3 reads CASSWTGRNEQFF. CDR3 nucleotides: TGTGCCAGCAGTTGGACAGGGAGGAATGAGCAGTTCTTC.

The chain uses TRBV7-9 and TRBJ2-7; possibly TRBD2 for D (6 bases). The germline V and J ends were trimmed by 6 bases and 11 bases, with 17 bases remaining between them. The CDR3 is 12 residues long. Germline V CDR1 and CDR2: SEHNR, FQNEAQ (reference sequence). CDR3 sequence reads: CASSLTEGKEYF. CDR3 in DNA: TGTGCCAGCAGTCTTACGGAGGGAAAGGAGTACTTC.

In nucleotides, the CDR3 is TGTGCCAGCAGCTTAGGGCAGGGGGCGGTTAAAGGCTATGGCTACACCTTC. It translates to CASSLGQGAVKGYGYTF. J is TRBJ1-2 and V is TRBV7-8; 8 bases are a match to TRBD1. Germline assignment: CDR1 SGHVS and CDR2 FQNEAQ. CDR3 length: 17 amino acids. Losses at the gene ends were 1 base for V and 4 bases for J; bases not matched to a gene: 11.

The rearrangement uses TRBV2 and TRBJ1-5; D not resolved. The V end lost 6 bases, the J end lost 5 bases, and 11 bases lay between the germline ends. The germline gives CDR1 SNHLY, CDR2 FYNNEI. The CDR3 consists of 13 residues. In DNA form, the CDR3 reads TGTGCCAGCAGCCTTCACATGGATCAGCCCCAGCATTTT. As protein: CASSLHMDQPQHF.

This clone was picked up one time. V usage is TRBV7-2 and J usage is TRBJ2-7; TRBD1 is a possible D gene (5 bases). The CDR3 contains 12 residues. Trimming left V 3 bases short and J 7 bases short, with 10 bases between. Germline CDR1 reads SGHTA; CDR2 reads FQGNSA. The CDR3 reads CASSFGAREQYF. The CDR3 bases are TGTGCCAGCAGCTTTGGGGCCCGAGAGCAGTACTTC.